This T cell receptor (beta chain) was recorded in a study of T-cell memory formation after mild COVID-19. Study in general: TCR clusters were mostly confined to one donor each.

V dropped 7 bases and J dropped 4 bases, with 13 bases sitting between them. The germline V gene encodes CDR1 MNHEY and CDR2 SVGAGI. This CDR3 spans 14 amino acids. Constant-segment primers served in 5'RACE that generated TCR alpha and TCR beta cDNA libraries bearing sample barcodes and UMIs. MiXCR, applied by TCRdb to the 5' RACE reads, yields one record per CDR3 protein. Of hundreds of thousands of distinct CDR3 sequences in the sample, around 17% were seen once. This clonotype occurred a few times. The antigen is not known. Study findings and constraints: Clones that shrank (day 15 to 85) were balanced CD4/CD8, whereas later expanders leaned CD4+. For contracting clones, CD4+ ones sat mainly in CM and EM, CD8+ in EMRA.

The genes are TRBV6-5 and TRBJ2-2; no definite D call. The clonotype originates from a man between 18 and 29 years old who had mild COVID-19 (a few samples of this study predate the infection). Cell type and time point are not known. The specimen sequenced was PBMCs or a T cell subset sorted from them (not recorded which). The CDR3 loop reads CASTPRSGTGELFF. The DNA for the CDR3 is TGTGCCAGCACCCCGCGTTCGGGCACCGGGGAGCTGTTTTTT.